This entry is about one T cell receptor beta chain. The antigen it recognizes is unknown. No base qualities exist here, and no much larger clone lies one base off it. These data are taken from a study of response to subunit inactivated influenza vaccine (dated by TCRdb to 2017 to 2018). In terms of the full investigation: Deep quantitative T cell receptor repertoire profiling was used in the study to track responses to a trivalent subunit inactivated influenza vaccine. Beyond this particular receptor, the publication reports: The authors suggested that each seasonal influenza vaccination may recruit only a limited number of new T cells.

CDR1 is given as LGHDT and CDR2 as YNNKEL, both from the germline V gene (reference sequence). Compared with germline, V lacks 4 bases and J lacks 13 bases; bases without a gene match: 4. The CDR3 covers 11 residues, taking in both the cysteine and the phenylalanine. Only the CDR3 part of the read is kept: 33 bases, read in frame from the first base. The library came from RT-PCR. Sequencing took place on an Illumina HiSeq 2500. TCRdb trimmed public reads at Q25 via fastp, called clones via MiXCR and kept in-frame beta chains. Each entry merges the rows of one CDR3 protein and shows their most common DNA and genes. The sample table contains about half a million distinct CDR3 sequences; only one count was recorded for 7.6% of them. The top ten constitute 10% to 15% of the sample.

Sequenced here: PBMCs from blood, sampled around 2 years after vaccination. This receptor was identified in a man between 50 and 69 years old who received an inactivated influenza vaccine. Donor details come from another sample of the same person, matched by shared clones. The rearranged segments are TRBV3-1 and TRBJ1-2; 9 of the junction bases match TRBD1. The DNA sequence is TGTGCCAGCAGCCGGGACAGGGCGGTCACCTTC. It encodes CASSRDRAVTF. Beyond the CDR3, the reference TRBV3-1 and TRBJ1-2 genes provide the residues; the full variable domain reads: DTAVSQTPKYLVTQMGNDKSIKCEQNLGHDTMYWYKQDSKKFLKIMFSYNNKELIINETVPNRFSPKSPDKAHLNLHINSLELGDSAVYFCASSRDRAVTFGSGTRLTVV.